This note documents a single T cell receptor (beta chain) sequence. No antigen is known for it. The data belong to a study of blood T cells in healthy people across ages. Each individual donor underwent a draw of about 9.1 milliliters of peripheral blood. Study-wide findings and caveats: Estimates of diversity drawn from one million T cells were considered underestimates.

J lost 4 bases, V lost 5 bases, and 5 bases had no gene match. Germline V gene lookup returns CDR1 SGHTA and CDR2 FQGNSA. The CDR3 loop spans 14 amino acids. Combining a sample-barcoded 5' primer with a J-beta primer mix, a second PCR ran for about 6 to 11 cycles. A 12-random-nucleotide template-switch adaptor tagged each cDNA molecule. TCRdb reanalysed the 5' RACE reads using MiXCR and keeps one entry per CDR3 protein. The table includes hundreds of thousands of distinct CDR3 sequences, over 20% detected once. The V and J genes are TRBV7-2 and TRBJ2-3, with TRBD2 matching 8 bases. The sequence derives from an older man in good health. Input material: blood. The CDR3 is CASSLSGRSDTQYF. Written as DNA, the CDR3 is TGTGCCAGCAGCCTAAGCGGGAGATCAGATACGCAGTATTTT.